This entry features one TCR beta chain sequence. Antigen: not known. This sample was included in a study of T cell responses to AZD1222 COVID-19 vaccine. Study results and limitations: Reports indicate that nearly half of spike-specific TCRs are directed at unmutated variant regions. Baseline antibody screening turned up just a handful of seropositive AZD1222 recipients. Dominant CD4 TCR responses targeted spike regions 160-218 and 743-854.

Deletions cut 8 bases from V and 10 bases from J, with 15 bases between. The CDR3 runs to 12 residues. Germline V lookup: CDR1 MNHEY, CDR2 SVGAGI. Generated by immunoSEQ multiplex PCR, the TCRdb table keeps only in-frame clones and is missing some. This table has about 130,000 clones, 84% appearing once. This chain links TRBV6-5 with TRBJ2-1; no clear D gene. The sample was peripheral blood, taken on day 0 of AZD1222 vaccination. The receptor's source is an adult in good health. The CDR3 bases are TGTGCCAGCTCCGCCCGGGCCCTAGAGCAGTTCTTC. It codes for CASSARALEQFF.